This TCR beta chain stems from a study of blood T cell repertoires in COVID-19 (dated by TCRdb to between 2020 and 2021). At the level of the whole study: Samples covering the acute and convalescent phases of COVID-19 were provided by collaborators in the United States, Italy and Spain. The material from the prospective study consisted of cDNA or gDNA derived from T cells, B-cell-depleted T cells, or PBMCs. Deeply sampled blood TCRbeta repertoires from subjects exposed to, actively infected with, or recovered from COVID-19 were included in the dataset. A freely available public database, intended as a resource for researchers studying the immune response to SARS-CoV-2, is where the repertoires were released. The samples were drawn from two sources: the first 160 participants of the ongoing ImmuneRACE study, and 1,200 or so subjects contributed by 6 global collaborators. A de-identified subject ID, COVID-19 status, age in years and sex were almost always included in the sample metadata. Where HLA class I and class II types were available, the types were taken from metadata supplied by the sample provider, not from assay-based typing.

Each collaborating institution followed its own protocols to collect whole blood in K2EDTA tubes. Collaborator samples were shipped for TCRbeta analysis as frozen whole blood, isolated PBMCs, or DNA extracted from either sample type. V drops 1 base and J drops 7 bases, leaving 15 bases in between. From cysteine to phenylalanine, the CDR3 is 16 amino acids long. CDR3 DNA is the only sequence kept; it has 48 bases, read in frame from the first base. The germline V gene yields SGHDT for CDR1 and YYEEEE for CDR2. The paper as a whole reports these results and caveats: The amount of clinical and demographic metadata varied by source and participant and was provided uncurated.

Remarks on this clone: Its antigen remains unidentified. No much larger clone exists at a distance of one base, and base qualities are not known.

The immunoSEQ Assay, a bias-controlled multiplex PCR, was used to amplify TCRbeta CDR3 regions from genomic DNA. The paper's data handling went like this. The number of nucleated cells in each sample was estimated by amplification of reference gene primers within the assay. Sequence reads were collapsed and filtered to measure the absolute abundance of every unique TCRbeta CDR3 rearrangement. For each sample, productive Simpson clonality was calculated by taking the square root of Simpson's diversity index across productive rearrangements. In TCRdb, the immuneACCESS table is reduced to in-frame sequences with V and J assigned. These tables do not hold every clone; where another copy was compared, an unresolved V gene accounts for under half, and the others remain unexplained. That table gives V, J and clone size, and the DNA gave D and trimming. The sample table holds approximately 100,000 clones, of which over 75% were seen once. 10% to 15% of the sample rests with the top ten.

The clonotype was recovered from a human donor in a cohort sampled during active or convalescent COVID-19. Sequenced input: peripheral blood. This chain joins TRBV5-6 to TRBJ1-6, with the D gene call left open. The encoded CDR3 is CASSLYLGRLNSPLHF. The sequenced DNA: TGTGCCAGCAGCTTGTATCTGGGGAGGCTGAATTCACCCCTCCACTTT. The entire variable domain, with the stretches around the CDR3 drawn from the reference TRBV5-6 and TRBJ1-6 proteins, is DAGVTQSPTHLIKTRGQQVTLRCSPKSGHDTVSWYQQALGQGPQFIFQYYEEEERQRGNFPDRFSGHQFPNYSSELNVNALLLGDSALYLCASSLYLGRLNSPLHFGNGTRLTVT.